The 27 T cell receptor beta chains below all came from one sample that was sequenced in a study of T cells in Graves' hyperthyroidism and ophthalmopathy. The CDR3 regions of TCR beta were amplified from RNA transcripts. The TCR CDR3 was amplified in a first-round RT-PCR using the HTBI primer set. TCRdb ran MiXCR on the multiplex PCR reads and lists one entry per CDR3 protein. The sample contains about 260,000 distinct CDR3 sequences, approximately 23% of which appear only once. Sample: blood. These receptors came from a man in his thirties or forties with Graves' ophthalmopathy.

The chain uses TRBV6-1 and TRBJ2-7; D remains unclear. The CDR3 has 13 amino acids. Germline V gene lookup returns CDR1 MNHNS and CDR2 SASEGT. V lost 5 bases, J lost 7 bases, and 15 bases lay in between. This CDR3 is CASSYLFSGEQYF. The CDR3 nucleotides read TGTGCCAGCAGTTATCTCTTCTCCGGGGAGCAGTACTTC.

This sequence joins TRBV11-2 and TRBJ2-5; the D is unclear. V shed 6 bases and J shed 5 bases, with 16 bases lying between them. The CDR3 extends over 14 amino acids. Germline CDR1 is SGHAT and CDR2 is FQNNGV. Here the CDR3 DNA reads TGTGCCAGCAGTACCCAAAGGTTTGCGGAGACCCAGTACTTC. Translation: CASSTQRFAETQYF.

The rearrangement uses TRBV5-1 and TRBJ2-7; D not certain. Germline values: CDR1 SGHRS, CDR2 YFSETQ. The CDR3 covers 14 residues. V was pared by 2 bases and J by 0 bases, with 9 bases between. The DNA for the CDR3 is TGCGCCAGCAGCTTATCGACCAGCTCCTACGAGCAGTACTTC. Translation gives CASSLSTSSYEQYF.

This clonotype has at least ten counts. The chain recombines TRBV12-3 or TRBV12-4 with TRBJ2-7; 7 bases align to TRBD2. This CDR3 contains 16 residues. Trimming at V came to 5 bases and at J to 0 bases, leaving 10 bases not matched to a gene. CDR3 sequence (DNA): TGTGCCAGCAGTCCCGCCGGGGAGGGCCTCTCCTACGAGCAGTACTTC. Protein: CASSPAGEGLSYEQYF.

This clonotype was recorded many times. The rearrangement links TRBV3-1 to TRBJ2-1; the match to TRBD2 covers 10 bases. The germline V gene has CDR1 LGHDT and CDR2 YNNKEL (reference sequence). Trimming removed 2 bases from V and 5 bases from J; junction bases left unmatched: 6. CDR3 size: 16 residues. DNA for the CDR3: TGTGCCAGCAGCCAAATTCCTAGCGGGAGCAACAATGAGCAGTTCTTC. As protein: CASSQIPSGSNNEQFF.

This clonotype has more than one count but fewer than ten. This chain uses TRBV28 with TRBJ2-1; TRBD2 is a possible D gene (6 bases). The V gene lost 7 bases and the J gene lost 0 bases, with 16 bases spanning the gap. CDR1 is MDHEN, CDR2 SYDVKM, per germline. CDR3 size: 16 residues. The CDR3 DNA follows: TGTGCCAGCAACCCCCCGGGTAGCGGCTCCTACAATGAGCAGTTCTTC. Its translation: CASNPPGSGSYNEQFF.

This clonotype has ten or more counts. The rearrangement uses TRBV2 and TRBJ2-3, with 9 bases aligning to TRBD2. Germline V gene data show CDR1 as SNHLY and CDR2 as FYNNEI. The CDR3 sequence is 15 residues long. J gave up 3 bases and V 4 bases, and 5 bases lay outside the gene matches. CDR3 amino acids: CASSGASGRTDTQYF. Here the CDR3 DNA reads TGTGCCAGCAGTGGGGCCAGCGGGAGGACAGATACGCAGTATTTT.

This clonotype came up many times. This sequence joins TRBV6-1 and TRBJ2-7; the D gene is possibly TRBD2 (5 bases). The germline V gene encodes CDR1 MNHNS and CDR2 SASEGT. CDR3 length: 13 amino acids. Trimming removed 6 bases at V and 6 bases at J, with 15 bases between. The CDR3 coding sequence is TGTGCCAGCAGCCTGCCTACTAGAACCGAGCAGTACTTC. Translation: CASSLPTRTEQYF.

This clonotype was counted between two and nine times. The rearrangement links TRBV28 to TRBJ2-1; tentatively, D is TRBD1 or TRBD2 (5 bases each). The V and J ends lost 3 bases and 15 bases respectively, with 18 bases between them. Germline V lookup: CDR1 MDHEN, CDR2 SYDVKM. CDR3 size: 13 residues. CDR3 sequence (DNA): TGTGCCAGCAGTTTCCCGGGGACGCTGGTAAGGTTCTTC. Translation gives CASSFPGTLVRFF.

Only a few counts were recorded for this clonotype. The chain combines TRBV24-1 with TRBJ2-3; 8 positions match TRBD2. V was pared by 6 bases and J by 6 bases, with 4 bases of the junction left unmatched. Germline-derived CDR1 and CDR2 are KGHDR and SFDVKD. This CDR3 spans 13 amino acids. CDR3 residues: CATSHGRVDTQYF. For the CDR3, the DNA is TGTGCCACCAGTCACGGGAGGGTCGATACGCAGTATTTT.

This clonotype came up a few times. The chain links TRBV5-1 to TRBJ1-4; 11 positions agree with TRBD1. The CDR3 spans 16 residues. In germline, CDR1 is SGHRS, CDR2 YFSETQ. Unmatched junction bases numbered 5, after V lost 2 bases and J lost 5 bases. The CDR3 sequence is CASSFGGTGGNEKLFF. As DNA, the CDR3 is TGCGCCAGCAGCTTTGGCGGGACAGGGGGGAATGAAAAACTGTTTTTT.

This rearrangement joins TRBV3-1 to TRBJ2-7; TRBD2 might be the D (5 bases). This CDR3 spans 13 amino acids. Trimming removed 2 bases at V and 6 bases at J, with 11 bases between. Germline CDR1 and CDR2: LGHDT and YNNKEL (reference sequence). DNA for the CDR3: TGTGCCAGCAGCCAACCGGGGTCCCTCGAGCAGTACTTC. Protein sequence: CASSQPGSLEQYF.

The V gene is TRBV9, the J gene TRBJ1-4; D not resolved. The V gene's germline CDR1 is SGDLS and CDR2 YYNGEE. Trimming pared 4 bases from V and 7 bases from J, leaving 17 bases between. CDR3 length: 15 residues. The CDR3 spells CASSSLGQAGEKLFF. CDR3 DNA: TGTGCCAGCAGCTCATTAGGGCAGGCGGGTGAAAAACTGTTTTTT.

V usage is TRBV28 and J usage is TRBJ1-1; D possibly corresponds to TRBD1 (6 bases). In germline, CDR1 is MDHEN, CDR2 SYDVKM. This CDR3 spans 14 amino acids. The V and J ends lost 7 bases and 7 bases respectively, with 19 bases between them. The CDR3 nucleotides read TGTGCCAGCACCCCAGTAGGGGGTCTCGGTGAAGCTTTCTTT. Translating it yields CASTPVGGLGEAFF.

This chain links TRBV6-1 with TRBJ2-2, with D possibly called TRBD1 or TRBD2 (5 bases each). Trimming stripped 7 bases from V and 0 bases from J, with 15 bases between. Germline CDR1 MNHNS, CDR2 SASEGT. CDR3 length equals 16 residues. The DNA for the CDR3 is TGTGCCAGCAAGAGGGTAGGGGTCGCGAACACCGGGGAGCTGTTTTTT. Encoded protein: CASKRVGVANTGELFF.

This rearrangement joins TRBV5-1 to TRBJ2-5, with TRBD2 as a possible D gene (6 bases). Trimming removed 2 bases at V and 5 bases at J, with 10 bases between. CDR3 length: 13 residues. CDR1 is SGHRS, CDR2 YFSETQ, per germline. CDR3 in amino acids: CASSFRLAETQYF. CDR3 nucleotide sequence: TGCGCCAGCAGCTTCCGGCTAGCGGAGACCCAGTACTTC.

The genes are TRBV3-1 and TRBJ1-1; no reliable D call. The CDR3 length is 10 residues. V was pared by 3 bases and J by 8 bases, with 4 bases between. Germline CDR1 is LGHDT and CDR2 is YNNKEL (reference sequence). CDR3 bases: TGTGCCAGCAGCCATTCGGAAGCTTTCTTT. Translating it yields CASSHSEAFF. The variable domain in full, completed from reference TRBV3-1 and TRBJ1-1, reads DTAVSQTPKYLVTQMGNDKSIKCEQNLGHDTMYWYKQDSKKFLKIMFSYNNKELIINETVPNRFSPKSPDKAHLNLHINSLELGDSAVYFCASSHSEAFFGQGTRLTVV.

This clonotype occurred many times. V is TRBV2 and J is TRBJ1-5; D remains unclear. Per the germline V gene, CDR1 is SNHLY and CDR2 is FYNNEI. The CDR3 is 14 amino acids. Trimming took off 7 bases at V and 0 bases at J, with 10 bases between the two ends. CDR3 DNA: TGTGCCAGCAAGGCAGGTAGTAGCAATCAGCCCCAGCATTTT. It specifies CASKAGSSNQPQHF.

This clonotype was recorded at least ten times. This chain joins TRBV2 and TRBJ2-1; D is perhaps TRBD2 (6 bases). V gave up 7 bases and J gave up 9 bases, with 25 bases separating them. Germline lookup yields CDR1 SNHLY and CDR2 FYNNEI. There are 16 residues in the CDR3. In DNA form, the CDR3 reads TGTGCCAGCACTCAGTGGGCTAGCGCAATACAATCTGAGCAGTTCTTC. Protein product: CASTQWASAIQSEQFF.

This clonotype was recorded at least ten times. The chain has TRBV7-2 and TRBJ1-2, with D hard to call. Germline V CDR1 and CDR2: SGHTA, FQGNSA. Trimming shortened V by 2 bases and J by 6 bases, and 13 bases separated the two germline ends. This CDR3 comprises 14 residues. The CDR3 loop reads CASSLRFLKDGYTF. CDR3 nucleotide sequence: TGTGCCAGCAGCTTAAGGTTCCTTAAGGATGGCTACACCTTC.

This clonotype was observed a handful of times. This rearrangement joins TRBV7-6 to TRBJ1-1; no firm D call. Between the trimmed V and J ends, which lost 5 bases and 3 bases, there was a span of 19 bases. The CDR3 runs 16 residues. Germline-derived CDR1 and CDR2 are SGHVS and FNYEAQ. CDR3 sequence: CASSPSPVSFHTEAFF. The CDR3 coding sequence is TGTGCCAGCAGCCCATCACCGGTTAGTTTCCACACTGAAGCTTTCTTT.

This clonotype was detected ten times or more. The chain employs TRBV5-1 and TRBJ2-7; 9 bases line up with TRBD1. Germline V gene data show CDR1 as SGHRS and CDR2 as YFSETQ. After removal of 4 bases from V and 5 bases from J, the junction contained 10 bases not matched to a gene. The CDR3 consists of 15 residues. The CDR3 sequence is CASSRSTGTGNEQYF. The CDR3 nucleotides read TGCGCCAGCAGCCGTTCTACCGGGACAGGGAACGAGCAGTACTTC.

This chain links TRBV19 with TRBJ2-3, with TRBD2 matching over 15 bases. The V gene end was trimmed by 3 bases and the J gene end by 1 base; junction bases not matched to a gene: 5. Germline assignment: CDR1 LNHDA and CDR2 SQIVND (reference sequence). The length of the CDR3 is 18 residues. The CDR3 DNA follows: TGTGCCAGTAGTATCGGACTAGCGGGAGGGCCCCGCACAGATACGCAGTATTTT. Amino acid sequence: CASSIGLAGGPRTDTQYF.

This clonotype was counted between two and nine times. This chain uses TRBV19 with TRBJ2-7; D is perhaps TRBD1 (6 bases). The germline gives CDR1 LNHDA, CDR2 SQIVND (reference sequence). V lost 6 bases to trimming and J lost 6 bases, with 18 bases between them. The CDR3 loop spans 14 amino acids. Written as DNA, the CDR3 is TGTGCCAGTAGAAGGACAGCGACAGCAATCGAGCAGTACTTC. Its translation: CASRRTATAIEQYF.

Note on this clonotype: One junction end does not reproduce the germline sequence, and a read error may be involved. This chain connects TRBV11-3 to TRBJ1-5; the match to TRBD1 covers 9 bases. Germline-derived CDR1 and CDR2 are SGHNT and YENEEA. This CDR3 comprises 17 residues. This CDR3 is CASSQGQGKLRGQPQHF. CDR3 in DNA: TGCGCCAGCAGCCAAGGACAGGGGAAGCTCCGGGGGCAGCCCCAGCATTTT. The full variable domain, with the rest looked up from reference TRBV11-3 and TRBJ1-5, is EAGVVQSPRYKIIEKKQPVAFWCNPISGHNTLYWYLQNLGQGPELLIRYENEEAVDDSQLPKDRFSAERLKGVDSTLKIQPAELGDSAVYLCASSQGQGKLRGQPQHFGDGTRLSIL.

The gene calls are TRBV7-9 and TRBJ2-1; D unresolved. The CDR3 is made up of 13 amino acids. CDR1 and CDR2 (germline): SEHNR, FQNEAQ (reference sequence). Trimming stripped 6 bases from V and 4 bases from J, with 10 bases between. CDR3 protein: CASRNDGYNEQFF. DNA of the CDR3: TGTGCCAGCAGAAATGATGGTTACAATGAGCAGTTCTTC. Based on the CDR3 plus reference TRBV7-9 and TRBJ2-1, the full variable domain is DTGVSQNPRHKITKRGQNVTFRCDPISEHNRLYWYRQTLGQGPEFLTYFQNEAQLEKSRLLSDRFSAERPKGSFSTLEIQRTEQGDSAMYLCASRNDGYNEQFFGPGTRLTVL.

The chain links TRBV6-1 to TRBJ1-1; TRBD1 is a possible D gene (5 bases). CDR1 and CDR2 (germline): MNHNS, SASEGT. This CDR3 region has 13 residues. V lost 5 bases to trimming and J lost 1 base, with 8 bases between them. In nucleotides, the CDR3 is TGTGCCAGCAGTAAAGACAGGAACACTGAAGCTTTCTTT. As protein: CASSKDRNTEAFF.